Presented here are 27 T cell receptor beta chains from one specimen sequenced in a study of human T cells and chemical hapten exposure. Time point specified: patch test 3, about 24 weeks after DPC sensitization. Treatment reported: therapeutic diphenylcyclopropenone sensitization with weekly scalp DPC. TCRdb independently ran MiXCR on the RACE reads; one entry per CDR3 protein. The sample lists 80,000 to 100,000 distinct CDR3 sequences, 27% occurring once. This specimen was whole blood, taken in connection with sensitization to the hapten diphenylcyclopropenone (DPC). The source of these receptors is a man in his forties with alopecia areata. Some clones in this sample may be carry-over from other donors' samples.

This clonotype turned up a few times. V usage is TRBV12-3 or TRBV12-4 and J usage is TRBJ1-4, with TRBD1 as a possible D gene (6 bases). The CDR3 is 14 amino acids. Trimming left V 4 bases short and J 8 bases short, with 14 bases between. The CDR3, as DNA: TGTGCCAGCAGTTACAGGGTAACGGCGGAAAAACTGTTTTTT. It encodes CASSYRVTAEKLFF.

The V call is TRBV6-1, the J call TRBJ2-7; D remains unclear. Per the germline V gene, CDR1 is MNHNS and CDR2 is SASEGT. Trimming cost V 5 bases and J 9 bases, with 14 bases left between them. This CDR3 comprises 12 residues. CDR3 DNA sequence: TGTGCCAGCAGTCCTCCCGGTCGAGGGCAGTACTTC. It translates to CASSPPGRGQYF.

This chain joins TRBV27 and TRBJ1-1; perhaps TRBD1 as D (6 bases). The germline V gene has CDR1 MNHEY and CDR2 SMNVEV (reference sequence). There are 13 residues in the CDR3. V dropped 6 bases and J dropped 4 bases, with 12 bases sitting between them. This CDR3 reads CASSVLGATEAFF. The CDR3 DNA follows: TGTGCCAGCAGCGTTCTGGGGGCCACTGAAGCTTTCTTT.

This clonotype was seen only a few times. The gene calls are TRBV6-1 and TRBJ1-5; no reliable D call. The CDR3 is 14 residues long. The V gene's germline CDR1 is MNHNS and CDR2 SASEGT. The V gene lost 3 bases and the J gene lost 0 bases, with 6 bases spanning the gap. The CDR3 sequence: CASSDGYSNQPQHF. The CDR3 region has the DNA TGTGCCAGCAGTGACGGGTATAGCAATCAGCCCCAGCATTTT.

In its sample, this clonotype was seen a few times. The CDR3 loop reads CSARPSENIQYF. The CDR3 region has the DNA TGCAGTGCCCGACCCTCGGAAAACATTCAGTACTTC. This chain joins TRBV20-1 and TRBJ2-4; D is unresolved. CDR3 length: 12 residues. The V gene's germline CDR1 is DFQATT and CDR2 SNEGSKA (reference sequence). V lost 6 bases and J 5 bases, leaving 11 bases between the germline ends.

This clonotype was observed a handful of times. The rearrangement joins TRBV10-3 to TRBJ2-6; D may match TRBD1 or TRBD2 (5 bases each). The CDR3 runs 18 residues. Per the germline V gene, CDR1 is ENHRY and CDR2 is SYGVKD. V was clipped by 2 bases and J by 2 bases, with 16 bases between them. CDR3 residues: CAISETGTAFAGANVLTF. CDR3 DNA sequence: TGTGCCATCAGTGAGACCGGGACGGCCTTTGCTGGGGCCAACGTCCTGACTTTC.

The chain links TRBV4-3 to TRBJ2-3; 10 positions match TRBD2. The CDR3 is 16 residues long. Germline V gene sequence: CDR1 LGHNA, CDR2 YSLEER. The junction had 11 bases not matched to a gene; V was cut back by 4 bases and J by 7 bases. CDR3 in amino acids: CASSRGASGSRNTQYF. The CDR3, as DNA: TGCGCCAGCAGCCGAGGGGCTAGCGGGAGTCGAAATACGCAGTATTTT.

This clonotype was detected a few times. For the CDR3, the DNA is TGTGCCAGCAGCTTATTACGGAACGGTGAAAAACTGTTTTTT. Translated: CASSLLRNGEKLFF. This chain connects TRBV7-9 to TRBJ1-4; D not resolved. V lost 2 bases to trimming and J lost 7 bases, with 11 bases between them. Germline loops: CDR1 SEHNR, CDR2 FQNEAQ (reference sequence). This CDR3 has 14 amino acids.

The rearrangement links TRBV5-1 to TRBJ2-1, with 10 bases matching TRBD2. The junction had 4 bases not matched to a gene; V was cut back by 4 bases and J by 6 bases. CDR3 length equals 14 residues. The germline V gene encodes CDR1 SGHRS and CDR2 YFSETQ. Written as DNA, the CDR3 is TGCGCCAGCAGCCCAAGGACTAGCGGCAATGAGCAGTTCTTC. Protein: CASSPRTSGNEQFF.

This sequence joins TRBV29-1 and TRBJ2-7, with D perhaps matching TRBD2 (5 bases). This CDR3 comprises 13 residues. Germline-derived CDR1 and CDR2 are SQVTM and ANQGSEA. Trimming took off 0 bases at V and 9 bases at J, with 15 bases between the two ends. The CDR3 region is CSVEDLGSRGQYF. DNA of the CDR3: TGCAGCGTTGAAGATCTTGGGTCCCGGGGGCAGTACTTC.

The chain combines TRBV3-1 with TRBJ2-7; no clear D gene. Germline values: CDR1 LGHDT, CDR2 YNNKEL (reference sequence). The CDR3 extends over 14 amino acids. Trimming left V 1 base short and J 1 base short, with 8 bases between. As DNA, the CDR3 is TGTGCCAGCAGCCAAGGGTCCAGATCCTACGAGCAGTACTTC. Protein sequence: CASSQGSRSYEQYF.

This clonotype was counted only a few times. The chain couples TRBV30 to TRBJ2-1, with D uncertain. This CDR3 region has 11 residues. Trimming took 0 bases from V and 10 from J, leaving 7 bases between them. CDR1 is GTSNPN and CDR2 is SVGIG in the germline V gene (reference sequence). CDR3 sequence: CAWSVSREQFF. The DNA for the CDR3 is TGTGCCTGGAGTGTCTCACGAGAGCAGTTCTTC. Full variable domain (missing parts from reference TRBV30 and TRBJ2-1): SQTIHQWPATLVQPVGSPLSLECTVEGTSNPNLYWYRQAAGRGLQLLFYSVGIGQISSEVPQNLSASRPQDRQFILSSKKLLLSDSGFYLCAWSVSREQFFGPGTRLTVL.

The rearrangement links TRBV20-1 to TRBJ1-5; D not certain. Trimming took off 1 base at V and 1 base at J, with 11 bases between the two ends. Per the germline V gene, CDR1 is DFQATT and CDR2 is SNEGSKA (reference sequence). The CDR3 runs to 15 residues. CDR3 sequence reads: CSARVVRPSNQPQHF. The CDR3 DNA sequence: TGCAGTGCTAGAGTCGTCAGACCGAGCAATCAGCCCCAGCATTTT.

The chain links TRBV20-1 to TRBJ1-3; D is unresolved. The germline V gene encodes CDR1 DFQATT and CDR2 SNEGSKA (reference sequence). Trimming removed 3 bases at V and 0 bases at J, with 12 bases between. CDR3 length equals 15 residues. In nucleotides, the CDR3 is TGCAGTGCTAGCCCCCCGCTTAACTCTGGAAACACCATATATTTT. It codes for CSASPPLNSGNTIYF.

The chain uses TRBV28 and TRBJ1-5; D gene ambiguous. This CDR3 region has 15 residues. CDR1 and CDR2 from the germline V gene are MDHEN and SYDVKM. With 6 bases removed from V and 1 base from J, the gap between germline ends came to 13 bases. The CDR3 protein is CASRAQVVSNQPQHF. CDR3 DNA: TGTGCCAGCAGGGCCCAGGTGGTCAGCAATCAGCCCCAGCATTTT.

The gene calls are TRBV9 and TRBJ2-1; the match to TRBD2 covers 10 bases. V shed 4 bases, J shed 4 bases, and the junction held 8 bases outside the gene matches. CDR3 length equals 16 residues. Germline lookup yields CDR1 SGDLS and CDR2 YYNGEE. The chain's CDR3 is CASSSLGLAAYNEQFF. The CDR3 DNA is TGTGCCAGCAGCTCCCTAGGACTAGCGGCTTACAATGAGCAGTTCTTC.

This chain uses TRBV25-1 with TRBJ1-6; D remains ambiguous. Trimming took 1 base from V and 2 from J, leaving 12 bases between them. The CDR3 sequence is 17 residues long. The germline V gene encodes CDR1 MGHDK and CDR2 SYGVNS. The CDR3 nucleotides are TGTGCCAGCAGTGAATTAAAGGGTAGTGCCTATAATTCACCCCTCCACTTT. This encodes CASSELKGSAYNSPLHF.

V and J are TRBV28 and TRBJ2-1; 7 bases match TRBD2. The ends lost 2 bases at V and 1 base at J; junction bases unmatched: 5. The CDR3 runs 16 residues. Germline V gene lookup returns CDR1 MDHEN and CDR2 SYDVKM. The CDR3 sequence: CASSLVGGSSYNEQFF. The DNA of the CDR3 is TGTGCCAGCAGTTTAGTTGGCGGGAGTTCCTACAATGAGCAGTTCTTC. The entire variable domain, with the rest obtained from reference TRBV28 and TRBJ2-1, is as follows: DVKVTQSSRYLVKRTGEKVFLECVQDMDHENMFWYRQDPGLGLRLIYFSYDVKMKEKGDIPEGYSVSREKKERFSLILESASTNQTSMYLCASSLVGGSSYNEQFFGPGTRLTVL.

This clonotype was seen only a few times. This chain joins TRBV6-6 and TRBJ1-6; no clear D. Germline CDR1 MNHNY, CDR2 SVGAGI (reference sequence). V lost 0 bases and J lost 5, with 8 bases in between. This CDR3 spans 15 amino acids. CDR3 sequence reads: CASSYSPGNNSPLHF. For the CDR3, the DNA is TGTGCCAGCAGTTACTCGCCCGGGAATAATTCACCCCTCCACTTT.

This clonotype has more than one count but fewer than ten. The chain employs TRBV12-3 or TRBV12-4 and TRBJ2-1; 13 bases align to TRBD2. With 6 bases clipped from V and 7 bases from J, the junction kept 6 bases outside the gene matches. There are 15 residues in the CDR3. For the CDR3, the DNA is TGTGCCAGCAGCCTACTAGCGGGAGGGTTTAATGAGCAGTTCTTC. Translation: CASSLLAGGFNEQFF.

This clonotype appeared a few times. This chain connects TRBV2 to TRBJ2-3; D gene uncertain. This CDR3 is built from 13 residues. Trimming removed 8 bases from V and 5 bases from J, with 14 bases in between. The germline gives CDR1 SNHLY, CDR2 FYNNEI. The CDR3 spells CASSHYDGDTQYF. The CDR3 region has the DNA TGTGCCAGCTCACATTACGACGGAGATACGCAGTATTTT.

A few counts support this clonotype. The chain links TRBV12-3 or TRBV12-4 to TRBJ2-4; D possibly corresponds to TRBD2 (6 bases). The V and J ends lost 6 bases and 1 base respectively, with 19 bases between them. The CDR3 has 17 residues. The CDR3 spells CASSRGQAGAAKNIQYF. In DNA, the CDR3 is TGTGCCAGCAGCCGAGGACAAGCGGGCGCGGCCAAAAACATTCAGTACTTC.

This clonotype appeared a few times. V is TRBV18 and J is TRBJ2-5; the D gene is possibly TRBD2 (6 bases). The ends were cut back, 3 bases at V and 4 bases at J, with 6 bases in the middle. The CDR3 runs to 12 residues. CDR1 is KGHSH and CDR2 is LQKENI in the germline V gene. The DNA for the CDR3 is TGTGCCAGCTCACCGGAGGGAGAGACCCAGTACTTC. Translation gives CASSPEGETQYF.

This clonotype has only a few counts. The chain is built from TRBV4-1 and TRBJ2-7; the D gene is possibly TRBD1 (6 bases). The CDR3 is 14 residues long. Between the trimmed V and J ends, which lost 3 bases and 3 bases, there was a span of 12 bases. Germline V lookup: CDR1 MGHRA, CDR2 YSYEKL. For the CDR3, the DNA is TGCGCCAGCAGCCATCAGGGGATCAGCTACGAGCAGTACTTC. It codes for CASSHQGISYEQYF.

CDR3 in DNA: TGTGCCAGCAGGCACCGGGCTCTCTCGGGAGGTCAAGAGACCCAGTACTTC. Residues: CASRHRALSGGQETQYF. The chain couples TRBV6-2 or TRBV6-3 to TRBJ2-5; 7 bases agree with TRBD2. V gave up 6 bases and J gave up 2 bases; unmatched junction bases: 15. The germline gives CDR1 MNHEY, CDR2 SVGEGT. This CDR3 is built from 17 residues.

This clonotype has a handful of counts. V is TRBV6-2 or TRBV6-3 and J is TRBJ2-7; D is possibly TRBD1 (5 bases). Trimming took 6 bases from V and 3 from J, leaving 15 bases between them. This CDR3 comprises 14 residues. Germline CDR1 and CDR2: MNHEY and SVGEGT. In nucleotides, the CDR3 is TGTGCCAGCAGAACTCTAGGGGTACTCTACGAGCAGTACTTC. Translating it yields CASRTLGVLYEQYF.

The table lists this clonotype with a few counts. J is TRBJ1-2 and V is TRBV20-1; 8 nucleotides align to TRBD1. The trim removed 3 bases at V and 2 bases at J, leaving 14 bases unmatched. Germline CDR1 reads DFQATT; CDR2 reads SNEGSKA (reference sequence). The CDR3 has 17 amino acids. The CDR3 sequence is CSASPGWLGTGNYGYTF. The CDR3 DNA reads TGCAGTGCTAGCCCTGGGTGGTTGGGGACAGGCAACTATGGCTACACCTTC.